This TCR beta chain derives from a study of cytotoxic CD8 clonotypes in ibrutinib-treated CLL. As for this clone: Its target is unknown.

Study results and caveats: The clonality went up when patients responded to ibrutinib and dropped back toward baseline at progression.

Profiled with immunoSEQ multiplex PCR; TCRdb holds only in-frame clones, not every one. The repertoire holds around 140,000 clones, 70% to 80% seen once, with around 4.9% in the top ten. Trimming removed 8 bases from V and 5 bases from J; junction bases left unmatched: 9. The CDR3 is 14 residues long. Germline loops: CDR1 ENHRY, CDR2 SYGVKD. This sequence was found in a human donor with chronic lymphocytic leukemia. The specimen comprised PBMCs, sampled after 24 months of ibrutinib treatment. This chain connects TRBV10-3 to TRBJ1-2, with 9 bases lining up with TRBD1. The CDR3 is CAIGKGQGDYGYTF. CDR3 bases: TGTGCCATCGGTAAGGGACAGGGCGATTATGGCTACACCTTC.